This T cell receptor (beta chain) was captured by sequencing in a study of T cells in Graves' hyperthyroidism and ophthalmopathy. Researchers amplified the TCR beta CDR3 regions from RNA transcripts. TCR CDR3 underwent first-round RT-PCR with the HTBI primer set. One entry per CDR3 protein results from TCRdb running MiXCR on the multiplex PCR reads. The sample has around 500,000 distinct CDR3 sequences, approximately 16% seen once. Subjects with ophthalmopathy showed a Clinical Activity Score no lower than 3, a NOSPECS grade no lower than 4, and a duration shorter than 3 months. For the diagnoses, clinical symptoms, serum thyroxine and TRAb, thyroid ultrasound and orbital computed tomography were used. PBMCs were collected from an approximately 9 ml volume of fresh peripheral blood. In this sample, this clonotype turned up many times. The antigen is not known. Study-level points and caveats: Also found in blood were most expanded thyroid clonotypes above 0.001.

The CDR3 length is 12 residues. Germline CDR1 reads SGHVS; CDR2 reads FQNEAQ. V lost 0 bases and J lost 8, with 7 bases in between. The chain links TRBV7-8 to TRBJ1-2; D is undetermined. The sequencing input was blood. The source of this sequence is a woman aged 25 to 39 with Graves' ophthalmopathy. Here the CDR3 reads CASSLAGPGYTF. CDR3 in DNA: TGTGCCAGCAGCTTAGCAGGGCCCGGCTACACCTTC.